The clone carrying this TCR beta chain has only a few counts. These data originate in a study of blood T cells in healthy people across ages. Using a J-beta primer mix together with a sample-barcoded 5' primer, a second PCR was run for roughly 7 to 11 cycles. TCRdb reprocessed the 5' RACE reads via MiXCR and lists one record per CDR3 protein. Among 1.5 million to 2 million distinct CDR3 sequences, roughly two fifths were seen once, and the ten largest hold roughly 23%. V was shortened by 2 bases and J by 0 bases, with 8 bases between the two germline ends. The V gene's germline CDR1 is SNHLY and CDR2 FYNNEI. The CDR3 has 14 amino acids.

This TCR derives from a human donor in good health. The rearrangement links TRBV2 to TRBJ2-7; tentatively, D is TRBD1 (6 bases). The specimen was blood. The DNA for the CDR3 is TGTGCCAGCAGTGAACAGGGGACCTCCTACGAGCAGTACTTC. Protein: CASSEQGTSYEQYF.